This T cell receptor (beta chain) was documented in a study of OX40 agonist ivuxolimab in advanced cancers. V lost 6 bases and J lost 6; bases outside the gene matches: 8. The CDR3 is 14 amino acids. CDR1 and CDR2 from the germline V gene are SGHAT and FQNNGV. Some clones are missing from TCRdb's copy, which holds only in-frame ones; the method was immunoSEQ multiplex PCR. The data contain approximately 94,000 clones, around 90% of them seen just once; the ten biggest clones take up 0.81%. This sample comprised CD4+ or CD8+ T cells sorted from blood, obtained in a trial of the OX40 agonist ivuxolimab. The chain recombines TRBV11-2 with TRBJ2-7; 10 positions match TRBD1. The source of this sequence is an adult with an advanced solid tumor such as melanoma, head and neck, liver or kidney cancer. The CDR3 here is CASRSDRGLFEQYF. The DNA for the CDR3 is TGTGCCAGCAGGTCTGACAGGGGGCTTTTCGAGCAGTACTTC.